Given below is one T cell receptor (beta chain) in context. These data come from a study of OX40 agonist ivuxolimab in advanced cancers. Background on the study: Patients received intravenous ivuxolimab every 2 weeks at 0.01 to 10 mg/kg.

Here immunoSEQ multiplex PCR was the method, and the copy in TCRdb shows in-frame clones only, minus some. The sample has tens of thousands of clones, 85% to 90% seen once. Germline CDR1 SQVTM, CDR2 ANQGSEA. Trimming shortened V by 7 bases and J by 12 bases, and 18 bases separated the two germline ends. The CDR3 consists of 12 residues. The input for sequencing was CD4+ or CD8+ T cells sorted from blood, taken in a trial of the OX40 agonist ivuxolimab. The rearrangement uses TRBV29-1 and TRBJ1-4; D is perhaps TRBD1 (6 bases). This sequence originates from an adult with an advanced solid tumor such as melanoma, head and neck, liver or kidney cancer. DNA for the CDR3: TGCAGCGCCCGTCCGGTAGGGGGGGAACTGTTTTTT. This codes for CSARPVGGELFF.